These T cell receptor beta chains were read from a single sample in a study of cytomegalovirus exposure and HLA in healthy donors. Generated by immunoSEQ multiplex PCR, the TCRdb table keeps only in-frame clones and is missing some. The repertoire table contains about 70,000 clones. The specimen sequenced was PBMCs. The source of these receptors is a female donor in good health and CMV-seropositive. Both conserved end residues are trimmed from each CDR3.

TRBJ2-7 | TRBV27 | 12 | ASSLRLLGPEQY
TRBJ2-3 | TRBV5-1 | 13 | ASSLWGSSTDTQY
TRBJ2-3 | TRBV5-1 | 13 | ASSLLSGQTDTQY
TRBJ1-1 | TRBV7-2 | 13 | ASSLAGGVGTEAF
TRBJ2-7 | TRBV4-1 | 13 | ASSPHRQSAYEQY
TRBJ1-4 | TRBV25-1 | 12 | ASSDGGTSGKLF
TRBJ2-5 | TRBV30 | 12 | AWAADTLAETQY
TRBJ2-5 | TRBV4-3 | 13 | ASTPGWARGETQY
TRBJ2-7 | TRBV7-9 | 17 | ASSLGGTGGRRPYYEQY
TRBJ1-2 | TRBV5-1 | 14 | ASSLAERQGTDGYT
TRBJ2-2 | TRBV10-3 | 14 | AISESGQGGTGELF
TRBJ1-5 | TRBV30 | 13 | AWRVTGSSNQPQH
TRBJ2-1 | TRBV4-2 | 12 | ASRLAGGPNEQF
TRBJ2-7 | TRBV29-1 | 12 | SGAMTGLDYEQY
TRBJ2-7 | TRBV29-1 | 14 | SVEAALEGGDYEQY
TRBJ1-1 | TRBV18 | 11 | ASSQPPGDEAF
TRBJ2-1 | TRBV7-6 | 17 | ASSLDSASGGLSYNEQF
TRBJ2-1 | TRBV5-1 | 12 | ASSSGEPYNEQF
TRBJ2-2 | TRBV18 | 13 | ASSPPNQGDGELF
TRBJ1-3 | TRBV5-1 | 15 | ASSLGGTAVSGNTIY
TRBJ1-1 | TRBV30 | 14 | ALTPDTSPQGPEAF
TRBJ2-1 | TRBV4-1 | 15 | ASSQLAGGQTYNEQF
TRBJ2-3 | TRBV28 | 12 | ASSLDQGPDTQY
TRBJ1-2 | TRBV10-3 | 13 | AISHPTGGQNGYT
TRBJ1-2 | TRBV7-9 | 10 | ASSSTGDGYT
TRBJ1-1 | TRBV30 | 13 | AGTPGWRAGTEAF
TRBJ2-5 | TRBV7-2 | 12 | ASSPGLDHGAQY
TRBJ2-7 | TRBV12-2 | 17 | ASRLENRGHDSRSYEQY
TRBJ1-2 | TRBV9 | 13 | ASSVGTEANYGYT
TRBJ1-1 | TRBV5-4 | 10 | ASSRQGSEAF
TRBJ1-5 | TRBV7-2 | 15 | ASSLEGSRTGNQPQH
TRBJ1-1 | TRBV2 | 12 | ASSATGGDTEAF
TRBJ2-7 | TRBV15 | 15 | ATSSVTSGGTSYEQY
TRBJ2-7 | TRBV6-5 | 14 | ASSYSHGGRVWEQY
TRBJ2-7 | TRBV28 | 13 | ASSDWDRGPYEQY
TRBJ2-5 | TRBV19 | 15 | ASSGLPGQGVQETQY
TRBJ2-1 | TRBV7-6 | 13 | ASSLGASSYNEQF
TRBJ1-1 | TRBV5-5 | 16 | ASFPGAHGGRQFGEAF
TRBJ2-1 | TRBV14 | 15 | ASSQESAGGFYNEQF
TRBJ1-1 | TRBV6-5 | 11 | ASLSPVVAEAF
TRBJ1-2 | TRBV7-6 | 13 | ASSLQTGPSYGYT
TRBJ1-1 | TRBV7-9 | 11 | ASSLQANTEAF
TRBJ1-1 | TRBV28 | 9 | ASVIYTEAF
TRBJ1-2 | TRBV7-2 | 12 | ASTSTGIAYGYT
TRBJ2-1 | TRBV7-8 | 15 | ASSFVGGTGAYNEQF
TRBJ2-7 | TRBV6-1 | 13 | ASSEAEGEIYEQY
TRBJ1-1 | TRBV11-1 | 11 | ASSRGQGGEAF
TRBJ1-1 | TRBV5-8 | 13 | ASSLGLDFNTEAF
TRBJ2-7 | TRBV9 | 12 | ASSVDAGSYEQY
TRBJ1-2 | TRBV10-3 | 13 | AISELTGNPHGYT
TRBJ1-5 | TRBV19 | 11 | ASSPSTESPQH
TRBJ1-1 | TRBV4-3 | 16 | ASSQTWGGTGGFTEAF
TRBJ1-2 | TRBV9 | 11 | ASNSGGDYGYT
TRBJ2-3 | TRBV10-3 | 14 | AIRSRLAGVEDTQY
TRBJ2-1 | TRBV11-1 | 16 | ASSLRLAGEMTYNEQF
TRBJ2-5 | TRBV6-1 | 12 | ASSAVDPQETQY